Listed below are T cell receptor beta chains from one sample, sequenced in a study of shared clonotypes between healthy human individuals. Sequencing was performed with immunoSEQ multiplex PCR; in TCRdb, only in-frame clones are kept and a portion is missing. This table holds about 600,000 clones, roughly 98% found once. Source material: naive CD8+ T cells sorted from blood. The source of these receptors is a man between 25 and 39 years old in good health. CDR3s include the opening cysteine and the closing phenylalanine or tryptophan. The D gene is left open where the match is weak.

D | J | V | CDR3 | DNA
TRBD1 | TRBJ2-1 | TRBV9 | CASSSGPPGGEQFF | TGTGCCAGCAGCTCGGGACCACCAGGGGGTGAGCAGTTCTTC
TRBD2 | TRBJ2-7 | TRBV7-8 | CASSLEAAGGSYEQYF | TGTGCCAGCAGCTTAGAAGCAGCGGGAGGGTCCTACGAGCAGTACTTC
- | TRBJ2-2 | TRBV4-1 | CASSQGGTPNTGELFF | TGCGCCAGCAGCCAAGGGGGGACTCCGAACACCGGGGAGCTGTTTTTT
- | TRBJ2-2 | TRBV28 | CASSRTGTRNTGELFF | TGTGCCAGCAGCCGAACGGGAACGCGGAACACCGGGGAGCTGTTTTTT
TRBD1 | TRBJ2-7 | TRBV14 | CASSHRDRTYEQYF | TGTGCCAGCAGCCATAGGGACAGAACCTACGAGCAGTACTTC
TRBD2 | TRBJ2-7 | TRBV19 | CASSRSHLAGGPHEQYF | TGTGCCAGTAGTAGAAGCCACCTAGCGGGAGGTCCCCACGAGCAGTACTTC
- | TRBJ1-1 | TRBV2 | CASSAVLRSTEAFF | TGTGCCAGCAGTGCTGTATTGCGGAGTACTGAAGCTTTCTTT
- | TRBJ2-7 | TRBV11-2 | CASMSVMAGLSYEQYF | TGTGCCAGCATGTCGGTAATGGCCGGGTTGAGCTACGAGCAGTACTTC
TRBD2 | TRBJ2-5 | TRBV7-2 | CASSGILRSGVQETQYF | TGTGCCAGCAGCGGGATTTTGAGGAGCGGGGTCCAAGAGACCCAGTACTTC
- | TRBJ2-3 | TRBV28 | CASSPEETYTDTQYF | TGTGCCAGCAGTCCCGAAGAGACGTACACAGATACGCAGTATTTT
TRBD1 | TRBJ2-2 | TRBV5-6 | CASSLEGQGINTGELFF | TGTGCCAGCAGCTTGGAGGGACAGGGGATAAACACCGGGGAGCTGTTTTTT
- | TRBJ1-5 | TRBV10-3 | CAIRERRDQPQHF | TGTGCTATCAGAGAGCGGCGGGATCAGCCCCAGCATTTT
TRBD1 | TRBJ2-7 | TRBV7-9 | CASSPGRDRAREQYF | TGTGCCAGCAGCCCCGGCCGGGACAGGGCGCGCGAGCAGTACTTC
TRBD2 | TRBJ2-2 | TRBV27 | CASSWTSGSRELFF | TGTGCCAGCAGTTGGACTAGCGGGAGTCGGGAGCTGTTTTTT